A selection of T cell receptor beta chains follows, all from one sample in a study of blood T cell repertoires in COVID-19. Measured with immunoSEQ multiplex PCR; TCRdb has only the in-frame clones, and not every one. The repertoire consists of 140,000 to 150,000 clones, with roughly 80% occurring once and the leading ten covering roughly 8.6%. The sample was peripheral blood. All receptors derive from a man aged 45-65 years with active or convalescent COVID-19. The CDR3 runs from the conserved cysteine through the conserved F or W. Fields, in order: J gene, D gene, V gene, CDR3 protein. A D gene is named only where the DNA matches it firmly.

TRBJ1-1 . TRBV6-4 CASSSLPGVEAFF
TRBJ1-5 . TRBV9 CASSVAADFHQPQHF
TRBJ2-1 TRBD2 TRBV2 CASLRGAYNEQFF
TRBJ2-1 TRBD2 TRBV30 CAWGTSGSYNEQFF
TRBJ1-5 TRBD1 TRBV30 CAWSAAGGDQPQHF
TRBJ2-1 TRBD2 TRBV29-1 CSVEDLAGIRNEQFF
TRBJ2-7 . TRBV6-5 CASIPGYEQYF
TRBJ1-3 . TRBV27 CASSPLGGGGNTIYF
TRBJ2-7 TRBD2 TRBV9 CASSVSGGSHEQYF
TRBJ1-5 TRBD1 TRBV5-6 CASSPTGNQPQHF
TRBJ1-5 . TRBV28 CASSLSSGNQPQHF
TRBJ2-2 . TRBV11-3 CASSLDVWGEAGELFF
TRBJ2-4 TRBD1 TRBV29-1 CSVGQGGNIQYF
TRBJ2-7 TRBD1 TRBV28 CASEGQGLLYEQYF
TRBJ1-4 TRBD1 TRBV27 CASSPLTGGVNEKLFF
TRBJ1-2 TRBD1 TRBV30 CAWTGGNYGYTF
TRBJ2-1 TRBD1 TRBV11-1 CASSLRGQGSNEQFF
TRBJ1-5 TRBD1 TRBV27 CASSGTGGYSNQPQHF
TRBJ2-3 . TRBV27 CASRPRGRGWVAGSTDTQYF
TRBJ2-1 . TRBV19 CASTPIRGIYNEQFF
TRBJ1-1 . TRBV11-3 CASSLERDTTEAFF
TRBJ1-5 . TRBV2 CASSAPGDNQPQHF
TRBJ1-1 . TRBV19 CASKQPTNTEAFF